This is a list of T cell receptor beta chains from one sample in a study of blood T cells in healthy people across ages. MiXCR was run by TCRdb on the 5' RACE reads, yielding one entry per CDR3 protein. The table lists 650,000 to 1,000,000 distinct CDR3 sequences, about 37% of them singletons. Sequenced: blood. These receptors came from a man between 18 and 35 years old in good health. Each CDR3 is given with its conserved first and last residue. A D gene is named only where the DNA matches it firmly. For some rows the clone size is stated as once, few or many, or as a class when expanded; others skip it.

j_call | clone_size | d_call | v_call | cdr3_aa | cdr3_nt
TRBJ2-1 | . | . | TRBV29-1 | CSVGGRGNEQFF | TGCAGCGTTGGAGGAAGAGGGAATGAGCAGTTCTTC
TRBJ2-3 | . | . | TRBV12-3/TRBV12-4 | CASSLAGTVTDTQYF | TGTGCCAGCAGTTTAGCAGGGACGGTCACAGATACGCAGTATTTT
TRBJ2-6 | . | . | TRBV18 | CASSRRAGANVLTF | TGTGCCAGCTCACGGAGGGCTGGGGCCAACGTCCTGACTTTC
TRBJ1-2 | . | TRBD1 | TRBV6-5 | CASSYSGTGVGYGYTF | TGTGCCAGCAGTTACTCAGGGACAGGGGTCGGCTATGGCTACACCTTC
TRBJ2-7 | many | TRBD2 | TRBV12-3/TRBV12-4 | CASRLSGAYEQYF | TGTGCCAGCAGACTTAGCGGGGCCTACGAGCAGTACTTC
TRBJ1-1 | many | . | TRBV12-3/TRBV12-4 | CASSLSTEAFF | TGTGCCAGCAGCCTTTCCACTGAAGCTTTCTTT
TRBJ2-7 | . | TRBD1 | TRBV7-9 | CASSPGTGRSYEQYF | TGTGCCAGCAGCCCTGGGACAGGGAGATCCTACGAGCAGTACTTC
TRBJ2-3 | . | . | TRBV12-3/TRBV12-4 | CASSFGGGPTDTQYF | TGTGCCAGCAGTTTCGGCGGTGGCCCGACAGATACGCAGTATTTT
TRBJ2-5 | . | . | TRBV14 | CATIGSKTETQYF | TGTGCCACTATAGGTAGCAAGACTGAGACCCAGTACTTC
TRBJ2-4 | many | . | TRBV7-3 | CASSISANNIQYF | TGTGCCAGCAGCATCTCGGCGAACAACATTCAGTACTTC
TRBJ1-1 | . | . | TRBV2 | CASSVGLGSTEAFF | TGTGCCAGCAGTGTGGGACTGGGATCCACTGAAGCTTTCTTT
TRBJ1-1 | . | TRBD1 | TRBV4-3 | CASSQDKGWTGGLNTEAFF | TGCGCCAGCAGCCAAGATAAAGGGTGGACAGGGGGCTTGAACACTGAAGCTTTCTTT
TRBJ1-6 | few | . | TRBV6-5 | CASSYSSYSYNSPLHF | TGTGCCAGCAGTTACTCTTCCTACTCCTATAATTCACCCCTCCACTTT
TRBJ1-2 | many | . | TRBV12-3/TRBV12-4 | CASPGDTF | TGTGCCAGCCCCGGGGACACCTTC
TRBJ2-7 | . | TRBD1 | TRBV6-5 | CASSYSKTGGEQYF | TGTGCCAGCAGTTACTCGAAGACAGGGGGCGAGCAGTACTTC
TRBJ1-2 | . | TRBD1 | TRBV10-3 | CAISVSDWIGTGRVNYGYTF | TGTGCCATCAGTGTATCGGATTGGATAGGGACAGGTCGCGTTAACTATGGCTACACCTTC
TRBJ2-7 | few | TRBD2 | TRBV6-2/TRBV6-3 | CASSYELAGPSYEQYF | TGTGCCAGCAGTTACGAACTAGCGGGGCCGAGCTACGAGCAGTACTTC